This T cell receptor beta chain was sequenced for a study of naive and memory T cell subsets. Amplification of ligated cDNA took four PCR rounds with SP2 and nested alpha and beta constant primers. TCRdb reanalysed the UMI-ligation and nested PCR reads using MiXCR and keeps one entry per CDR3 protein. The sample lists 25,000 to 35,000 distinct CDR3 sequences, roughly 6.6% occurring once. The V end lost 2 bases, the J end lost 14 bases, and 10 bases lay between the germline ends. Germline-derived CDR1 and CDR2 are MNHNY and SVGAGI (reference sequence). This CDR3 is built from 11 residues. Documented treatment: skin biopsy from PPD injection site in Mantoux-positive individual. An oligonucleotide containing a UMI was ligated to the 3' end of TCR cDNA.

This sequence was found in an adult in good health. The rearrangement links TRBV6-6 to TRBJ2-1; D unresolved. The sequences come from skin, collected from a tuberculin skin test site. CDR3 protein: CASSYLVDKFF. Written as DNA, the CDR3 is TGTGCCAGCAGTTACCTAGTAGACAAGTTCTTC.